The 17 T cell receptor beta chains listed next were all sequenced from one sample in a study of T-cell memory formation after mild COVID-19. MiXCR, applied by TCRdb to the 5' RACE reads, yields one record per CDR3 protein. The data show roughly 410,000 distinct CDR3 sequences, around 24% seen once. Sequencing was performed on PBMCs or a T cell subset sorted from them (not recorded which). These receptors were taken from an adult woman who had mild COVID-19 (a few samples of this study predate the infection). Cell type and time point are not known.

This CDR3 reads CASSKALKRSGSPLHF. For the CDR3, the DNA is TGTGCCAGCAGCAAAGCGCTCAAGAGGAGCGGCTCACCCCTCCACTTT. V gene TRBV21-1 combines with J gene TRBJ1-6. TRBV21-1 is an annotated pseudogene. The CDR3 consists of 16 residues.

The chain recombines TRBV3-1 with TRBJ2-3; TRBD2 aligns across 12 bases. CDR1 and CDR2 (germline): LGHDT, YNNKEL (reference sequence). The CDR3 length is 16 residues. Trimming removed 2 bases from V and 7 bases from J; junction bases left unmatched: 7. The CDR3 reads CASSQTSGGFANTQYF. CDR3 DNA: TGTGCCAGCAGCCAAACTAGCGGGGGGTTCGCCAATACGCAGTATTTT.

This chain joins TRBV6-1 and TRBJ2-3, with 9 bases matching TRBD2. Germline V lookup: CDR1 MNHNS, CDR2 SASEGT. V lost 8 bases and J lost 0; bases outside the gene matches: 9. The CDR3 sequence is 16 residues long. CDR3 sequence: CASPRGAGGSTDTQYF. The CDR3 DNA sequence: TGTGCCAGCCCAAGGGGAGCGGGGGGTAGCACAGATACGCAGTATTTT.

The chain joins TRBV20-1 to TRBJ2-3, with 10 bases that match TRBD2. The CDR3 has 18 residues. CDR1 and CDR2 from the germline V gene are DFQATT and SNEGSKA (reference sequence). The junction had 16 bases not matched to a gene; V was cut back by 5 bases and J by 2 bases. CDR3 amino acids: CSAPKQPGLARNTDTQYF. In DNA form, the CDR3 reads TGCAGTGCTCCAAAGCAACCGGGACTAGCGAGAAACACAGATACGCAGTATTTT.

The V call is TRBV6-5, the J call TRBJ2-5; TRBD2 matches 12 bases. The V segment lost 5 bases and the J segment 2 bases; nucleotides outside the gene matches: 15. This CDR3 spans 19 amino acids. CDR1 and CDR2 (germline): MNHEY, SVGAGI. The CDR3 sequence is CASSRGLAGGPRIQETQYF. The CDR3 bases are TGTGCCAGCAGTAGGGGGCTAGCGGGAGGGCCGAGGATACAAGAGACCCAGTACTTC.

This clonotype was counted only a few times. V usage is TRBV9 and J usage is TRBJ2-7; TRBD1 matches at 9 bases. CDR3 size: 15 residues. With V trimmed by 0 bases and J by 4 bases, 5 bases remained unmatched. Germline-derived CDR1 and CDR2 are SGDLS and YYNGEE. The CDR3 DNA reads as TGTGCCAGCAGCGTAGCCTCCGGGACAGGGTACGAGCAGTACTTC. Translation: CASSVASGTGYEQYF.

The V and J genes are TRBV29-1 and TRBJ2-3, with D unresolved. V lost 5 bases and J 4 bases, leaving 4 bases between the germline ends. Germline lookup yields CDR1 SQVTM and CDR2 ANQGSEA. This CDR3 has 10 residues. Written as DNA, the CDR3 is TGCAGCGTTCCCGCAGATACGCAGTATTTT. This sequence encodes CSVPADTQYF.

This clonotype came up a few times. The genes are TRBV6-5 and TRBJ1-2; 12 bases agree with TRBD1. CDR1 and CDR2 from the germline V gene are MNHEY and SVGAGI. The ends lost 7 bases at V and 6 bases at J; junction bases unmatched: 6. The CDR3 contains 14 residues. Here the CDR3 DNA reads TGTGCCAGCAAACTAGGGACAGGGGGCAATGGCTACACCTTC. Translating gives CASKLGTGGNGYTF.

V gene TRBV7-7 combines with J gene TRBJ2-2; 9 nucleotides match TRBD1. V shed 4 bases and J 4 bases; nucleotides not matched to a gene: 10. This CDR3 contains 17 residues. The germline V gene has CDR1 SSHAT and CDR2 FNYEAQ (reference sequence). The CDR3 nucleotides are TGTGCCAGCAGCTCTTGGGAGGGGACAGGGTCCACCGGGGAGCTGTTTTTT. Translating it yields CASSSWEGTGSTGELFF.

This clonotype was observed at least ten times. J is TRBJ2-3 and V is TRBV5-1, with TRBD1 matching over 8 bases. Germline V gene lookup returns CDR1 SGHRS and CDR2 YFSETQ. This CDR3 spans 16 amino acids. Trimming cost V 5 bases and J 0 bases; bases outside gene matches: 8. Written as DNA, the CDR3 is TGCGCCAGCAGTGGGACAGGAGTTCCCAGCACAGATACGCAGTATTTT. It specifies CASSGTGVPSTDTQYF.

This clonotype came up a few times. The V and J genes are TRBV27 and TRBJ2-7; possible D gene TRBD1, 6 bases. Germline lookup yields CDR1 MNHEY and CDR2 SMNVEV (reference sequence). The CDR3 totals 13 residues. The V end lost 5 bases, the J end lost 6 bases, and 14 bases lay between the germline ends. The CDR3 region has the DNA TGTGCCAGCAGTCTTGACAGGACGGTCGAGCAGTACTTC. As protein: CASSLDRTVEQYF.

V gene TRBV30 combines with J gene TRBJ1-5; D ambiguous. Germline CDR1 reads GTSNPN; CDR2 reads SVGIG (reference sequence). There are 16 residues in the CDR3. Trimming pared 2 bases from V and 2 bases from J, leaving 16 bases between. CDR3 bases: TGTGCCTGGAGTCTCCCGCGAGGGTTCGGCAATCAGCCCCAGCATTTT. Translated, it gives CAWSLPRGFGNQPQHF.

This clonotype turned up a few times. The chain uses TRBV5-1 and TRBJ2-3; TRBD2 matches 7 bases. This CDR3 is 15 amino acids long. In germline, CDR1 is SGHRS, CDR2 YFSETQ. With 2 bases clipped from V and 3 bases from J, the junction kept 6 bases outside the gene matches. The chain's CDR3 is CASSLSGRGTDTQYF. CDR3 nucleotide sequence: TGCGCCAGCAGCTTAAGTGGGAGGGGAACAGATACGCAGTATTTT.

The chain has TRBV9 and TRBJ2-1; the D gene is possibly TRBD2 (6 bases). Germline CDR1 reads SGDLS; CDR2 reads YYNGEE. The CDR3 sequence is 16 residues long. The V and J ends lost 0 bases and 0 bases respectively, with 10 bases between them. The CDR3 sequence is CASSVALGGSYNEQFF. For the CDR3, the DNA is TGTGCCAGCAGCGTAGCTTTGGGGGGCTCCTACAATGAGCAGTTCTTC. The full variable domain, with the rest looked up from reference TRBV9 and TRBJ2-1, is DSGVTQTPKHLITATGQRVTLRCSPRSGDLSVYWYQQSLDQGLQFLIQYYNGEERAKGNILERFSAQQFPDLHSELNLSSLELGDSALYFCASSVALGGSYNEQFFGPGTRLTVL.

The V call is TRBV4-2, the J call TRBJ2-3, with TRBD2 as a possible D gene (6 bases). CDR1 is LGHNA and CDR2 is YNFKEQ in the germline V gene. The V gene lost 4 bases and the J gene lost 6 bases, with 17 bases spanning the gap. The length of the CDR3 is 15 residues. CDR3 sequence: CASSPPPGVADTQYF. In nucleotides, the CDR3 is TGTGCCAGCAGCCCCCCCCCGGGGGTTGCGGATACGCAGTATTTT.

The chain carries TRBV7-7 and TRBJ2-3; TRBD2 agrees at 8 bases. V lost 5 bases, J lost 1 base, and 8 bases stayed unmatched. Germline V gene sequence: CDR1 SSHAT, CDR2 FNYEAQ (reference sequence). The CDR3 runs to 16 residues. The CDR3 here is CASSGYAGGCTDTQYF. The CDR3 DNA is TGTGCCAGCAGCGGATACGCGGGGGGATGCACAGATACGCAGTATTTT.

This clonotype came up a few times. The chain has TRBV27 and TRBJ2-7, with D uncertain. The CDR3 sequence is 12 residues long. Deletions cut 6 bases from V and 2 bases from J, with 8 bases between. Germline V gene sequence: CDR1 MNHEY, CDR2 SMNVEV (reference sequence). The CDR3 coding sequence is TGTGCCAGCAGGGGGTTTGCCTACGAGCAGTACTTC. It yields the protein CASRGFAYEQYF.